A single sample gave rise to the 9 T cell receptor beta chains below, sequenced in a study of blood T cell repertoires in COVID-19. Here immunoSEQ multiplex PCR was the method, and the copy in TCRdb shows in-frame clones only, minus some. The data contain 150,000 to 200,000 clones, roughly four fifths of them singletons. Sample: PBMCs or T cells enriched from blood (not recorded which). Receptor source: a man between 50 and 59 years old who had recovered from COVID-19.

The rearrangement uses TRBV10-3 and TRBJ2-7; the match to TRBD1 covers 7 bases. The CDR3 has 14 residues. CDR1 and CDR2 (germline): ENHRY, SYGVKD. V was pared by 6 bases and J by 3 bases, with 8 bases of the junction left unmatched. The CDR3 DNA sequence: TGTGCCATCAGAAGCGGACAGGCCCACTACGAGCAGTACTTC. This sequence encodes CAIRSGQAHYEQYF.

This sequence joins TRBV7-9 and TRBJ2-5, with 13 positions matching TRBD2. Germline lookup yields CDR1 SEHNR and CDR2 FQNEAQ (reference sequence). CDR3 size: 17 residues. The V segment lost 1 base and the J segment 2 bases; nucleotides outside the gene matches: 4. CDR3 nucleotides: TGTGCCAGCAGCTTAGGGACTAGCGGGGGCCCTCAAGAGACCCAGTACTTC. This codes for CASSLGTSGGPQETQYF.

The rearrangement links TRBV7-3 to TRBJ1-4; D call uncertain. From germline, CDR1 is SGHTA and CDR2 FQGTGA. The V gene lost 2 bases and the J gene lost 7 bases, with 8 bases spanning the gap. The CDR3 has 13 residues. CDR3 nucleotides: TGTGCCAGCAGCTTATTGTCGGGTGAAAAACTGTTTTTT. This translates into CASSLLSGEKLFF.

V and J are TRBV7-3 and TRBJ2-2, with TRBD2 matching 9 bases. This CDR3 has 16 residues. Trimming cost V 5 bases and J 1 base; bases outside gene matches: 5. Germline V gene data show CDR1 as SGHTA and CDR2 as FQGTGA. CDR3 in DNA: TGTGCCAGCAGCCCGGGACTAGCAAGGAACACCGGGGAGCTGTTTTTT. Translation gives CASSPGLARNTGELFF.

The chain couples TRBV7-6 to TRBJ2-3, with 14 bases lining up with TRBD2. Germline V gene lookup returns CDR1 SGHVS and CDR2 FNYEAQ. V lost 9 bases and J lost 2; bases outside the gene matches: 4. CDR3 size: 15 residues. This CDR3 reads CASGLAGGDTDTQYF. CDR3 in DNA: TGTGCCAGTGGACTAGCGGGGGGCGACACAGATACGCAGTATTTT.

In this sample, this clone turned up a few times. The gene calls are TRBV28 and TRBJ1-4; the match to TRBD1 covers 11 bases. Germline V CDR1 and CDR2: MDHEN, SYDVKM. Trimming cost V 5 bases and J 8 bases; bases outside gene matches: 7. The CDR3 loop spans 15 amino acids. CDR3 residues: CASSARDRGGEKLFF. The CDR3, as DNA: TGTGCCAGCAGTGCCCGGGACAGGGGGGGAGAAAAACTGTTTTTT. Together with reference TRBV28 and TRBJ1-4, the CDR3 gives the full variable domain: DVKVTQSSRYLVKRTGEKVFLECVQDMDHENMFWYRQDPGLGLRLIYFSYDVKMKEKGDIPEGYSVSREKKERFSLILESASTNQTSMYLCASSARDRGGEKLFFGSGTQLSVL.

The genes are TRBV7-3 and TRBJ2-2, with a possible D match to TRBD2 (6 bases). Trimming took 4 bases from V and 6 from J, leaving 15 bases between them. The length of the CDR3 is 15 residues. From germline, CDR1 is SGHTA and CDR2 FQGTGA. CDR3: CASSSGLLGAGELFF. CDR3 DNA sequence: TGTGCCAGCAGCTCGGGACTGCTGGGGGCCGGGGAGCTGTTTTTT.

The chain links TRBV6-5 to TRBJ2-3, with TRBD1 as a possible D gene (5 bases). CDR3 length: 14 amino acids. Germline V gene sequence: CDR1 MNHEY, CDR2 SVGAGI. The germline V and J ends were trimmed by 8 bases and 0 bases, with 12 bases remaining between them. In nucleotides, the CDR3 is TGTGCCAGCTCCCAGGGTAGTAGCACAGATACGCAGTATTTT. Its translation: CASSQGSSTDTQYF.

This clone appeared once. V is TRBV13 and J is TRBJ2-7; possibly TRBD1 for D (6 bases). CDR3 size: 13 residues. Trimming took off 5 bases at V and 4 bases at J, with 12 bases between the two ends. Germline V lookup: CDR1 PRHDT, CDR2 FYEKMQ (reference sequence). CDR3 region: CASSPGQIYEQYF. The CDR3 DNA reads as TGTGCCAGCAGCCCTGGACAGATTTACGAGCAGTACTTC.